This entry is about one T cell receptor beta chain. The antigen remains unidentified. With 4 bases removed from V and 5 bases from J, the gap between germline ends came to 9 bases. Germline-derived CDR1 and CDR2 are ENHRY and SYGVKD. The CDR3 is made up of 13 amino acids. Treatment noted: some 19 received Ad26.COV2.S at low or high dose, single or two shots; about 5 received placebo; per-sample allocation not given. Sampling occurred on day 63 after the first vaccine or placebo injection. Donor was an adult aged 18-55 years in Boston. Vaccination employed an Ad26 vector expressing the Wuhan-strain SARS-CoV-2 spike. Method: immunoSEQ multiplex PCR; TCRdb's copy keeps in-frame clones and lacks some. This sample has 300,000 to 400,000 clones; just over 85% occur once, and the top ten carry more than 1.5%. The sample comes from a study of Ad26.COV2.S vaccination and SARS-CoV-2 variants. Whole-study findings and limits: Reportedly, after vaccination the spike-specific CD8+ and CD4+ T cell responses displayed substantial breadth.

This TCR came from a person between 18 and 65 years old who received the Ad26.COV2.S COVID-19 vaccine or a placebo. The sequencing used peripheral blood, collected in a trial of Ad26.COV2.S vaccine versus placebo. V gene TRBV10-3 combines with J gene TRBJ1-5, with D unresolved. Here the CDR3 reads CAISVGIDQPQHF. CDR3 sequence (DNA): TGTGCCATCAGTGTTGGAATCGATCAGCCCCAGCATTTT.